This is a list of T cell receptor beta chains from one sample in a study of OX40 agonist ivuxolimab in advanced cancers. Using immunoSEQ multiplex PCR, the repertoire was profiled, and TCRdb retains in-frame clones only, with some absent. The sample records about 30,000 clones, roughly four fifths being singletons. The specimen comprised CD4+ or CD8+ T cells sorted from blood, sampled in a trial of the OX40 agonist ivuxolimab. Source of these receptors: an adult with an advanced solid tumor such as melanoma, head and neck, liver or kidney cancer. Both conserved end residues are part of each CDR3. Each record gives: J gene, D gene, clone size, V gene, CDR3 DNA, CDR3 protein. D genes are given only for firm matches. Part of the rows lack a size; the others show once, few, many or a class for expanded clones.

>TRBJ1-5|TRBD1|NA|TRBV28
TGTGCCAGCAGCTCACAGGGGGCAGGGAATCAGCCCCAGCATTTT
CASSSQGAGNQPQHF
>TRBJ2-3|NA|NA|TRBV19
TGTGCCAGTACTTCGAGAGGTTACACTAATACGCAGTATTTT
CASTSRGYTNTQYF
>TRBJ2-5|TRBD2|NA|TRBV6-1
TGTGCCAGCAATACCTTAGCGGGAGGGCAAGAGACCCAGTACTTC
CASNTLAGGQETQYF
>TRBJ2-7|TRBD1|once|TRBV5-6
TGTGCCAGCAGCCGGACAGGGGGCGAGCAGTACTTC
CASSRTGGEQYF
>TRBJ1-4|NA|NA|TRBV7-9
TGTGCCAGCAGCTTAGCGCGGGGGGACAAGAATGAAAAACTGTTTTTT
CASSLARGDKNEKLFF
>TRBJ1-5|TRBD1|NA|TRBV30
TGTGCCTGGAGAGGGCAGGGGGTACAGCCCCAGCATTTT
CAWRGQGVQPQHF
>TRBJ2-7|TRBD1|once|TRBV5-1
TGCGCCAGCAGCATAGCACGACAGGGGGGATACGAGCAGTACTTC
CASSIARQGGYEQYF
>TRBJ2-7|NA|NA|TRBV18
TGTGCCAGCTCACCTGGGCCGGGGGAGCAGTACTTC
CASSPGPGEQYF
>TRBJ2-1|NA|NA|TRBV11-3
TGTGCCAGCAGCTCCCTTAGGGGGAATGAGCAGTTCTTC
CASSSLRGNEQFF
>TRBJ2-7|TRBD1|NA|TRBV29-1
TGCAGCGCGGGAACCGGGACAGGGGGAGAGCAGTACTTC
CSAGTGTGGEQYF
>TRBJ2-7|TRBD1|NA|TRBV6-1
TGTGCCAGCAGACATGGAGGGACAGGGGTGAACGAGCAGTACTTC
CASRHGGTGVNEQYF
>TRBJ1-2|NA|NA|TRBV28
TGTGCCAGCAGTTACAGCTATGGCTACACCTTC
CASSYSYGYTF
>TRBJ1-1|NA|NA|TRBV5-1
TGCGCCAGCAGCTTGGAGGTCCCGGTGGTCGCTGAAGCTTTCTTT
CASSLEVPVVAEAFF
>TRBJ2-5|NA|NA|TRBV28
TGTGCCAGCAGTTTGGTCGAGCCTCAAGAGACCCAGTACTTC
CASSLVEPQETQYF
>TRBJ1-6|NA|NA|TRBV7-3
TGTGCCAGCAGCTTATTAAGTAGTAATTCACCCCTCCACTTT
CASSLLSSNSPLHF
>TRBJ1-4|NA|NA|TRBV2
TGTGCCAGCGTGTGGGGCGCAACTAATGAAAAACTGTTTTTT
CASVWGATNEKLFF
>TRBJ1-3|NA|NA|TRBV28
TGTGCCAGCAGCCCCGGGGGGAGGTCTGGAAACACCATATATTTT
CASSPGGRSGNTIYF
>TRBJ2-7|NA|NA|TRBV7-9
TGTGCCAGCACTTCCGCCGGGGGCGGCGAGCAGTACTTC
CASTSAGGGEQYF
>TRBJ2-7|NA|NA|TRBV6-5
TGTGCCGCGGGACGGGGGGCCACCTACGAGCAGTACTTC
CAAGRGATYEQYF
>TRBJ1-2|TRBD1|NA|TRBV6-5
TGTGCCAGCAGTGGGACAGGGAACCGGGGCTATGGCTACACCTTC
CASSGTGNRGYGYTF
>TRBJ2-5|TRBD2|NA|TRBV4-1
TGCGCCAGCAGCCCAAGGACTAGCGGGATAGAGACCCAGTACTTC
CASSPRTSGIETQYF
>TRBJ2-5|TRBD1|NA|TRBV10-3
TGTGCCATCGGACAGGGGGCTGGAGAGACCCAGTACTTC
CAIGQGAGETQYF
>TRBJ2-3|NA|once|TRBV18
TGTGCCAGCTCACCAAATACTTGGGCAGATACGCAGTATTTT
CASSPNTWADTQYF
>TRBJ1-5|NA|NA|TRBV19
TGTGCCAGCACGACCGGGTTTTGGAGCAATCAGCCCCAGCATTTT
CASTTGFWSNQPQHF
>TRBJ1-3|NA|NA|TRBV4-3
TGCGCCAGCAGCCAAGAACTGAGAAACACCATATATTTT
CASSQELRNTIYF
>TRBJ2-7|TRBD2|NA|TRBV18
TGTGCCAGCTCACCACCGGGGAGGGTGGAGCAGTACTTC
CASSPPGRVEQYF
>TRBJ1-1|NA|NA|TRBV30
TGTGCCTGGATGACATTTACTAGACCGGCTTTCTTT
CAWMTFTRPAFF
>TRBJ2-5|TRBD1|NA|TRBV5-4
TGTGCCAGCAGCCAACTGACAGGGGGCGGAGAGACCCAGTACTTC
CASSQLTGGGETQYF
>TRBJ2-3|NA|NA|TRBV5-6
TGTGCCAGCAGTTTATACCCCCCTGTAGATACGCAGTATTTT
CASSLYPPVDTQYF
>TRBJ2-6|TRBD1|few|TRBV6-1
TGTGCCAGCAGTGAGACAGGGAGGGCCAACGTCCTGACTTTC
CASSETGRANVLTF
>TRBJ2-1|NA|NA|TRBV10-3
TGTGCCATCGGTGAGAATGAGCAGTTCTTC
CAIGENEQFF
>TRBJ1-6|NA|once|TRBV30
TGTGCCTGGACCAGAGACTCCTATAATTCACCCCTCCACTTT
CAWTRDSYNSPLHF
>TRBJ1-1|NA|NA|TRBV6-4
TGTGCCAGCAAGAGAAATGGGATGAACACTGAAGCTTTCTTT
CASKRNGMNTEAFF
>TRBJ1-3|NA|NA|TRBV6-6
TGTGCCAGCAGCCGCAGGGGCTCTGGAAACACCATATATTTT
CASSRRGSGNTIYF
>TRBJ1-1|TRBD1|NA|TRBV6-5
TGTGCCAGCAGTTCTGACAGGGGTGGGGCTTTCTTT
CASSSDRGGAFF
>TRBJ1-1|NA|NA|TRBV7-6
TGTGCCAGCAGCTCGGACAGATTGAACACTGAAGCTTTCTTT
CASSSDRLNTEAFF
>TRBJ2-7|TRBD1|NA|TRBV5-1
TGCGCCAGCAGCGGGGGGACAGGGGCTGAAGAGCAGTACTTC
CASSGGTGAEEQYF
>TRBJ1-1|NA|NA|TRBV6-1
TGTGCCAGCAGTTCCGGGATAAACACTGAAGCTTTCTTT
CASSSGINTEAFF
>TRBJ2-3|TRBD1|NA|TRBV7-7
TGTGCTAGCAGCCGAGACAGGGGGCTTACGCAGTATTTT
CASSRDRGLTQYF
>TRBJ2-3|NA|few|TRBV6-1
TGTGCCAGCAGTGTTAGCGAGGGCACAGATACGCAGTATTTT
CASSVSEGTDTQYF
>TRBJ2-1|NA|NA|TRBV27
TGTGCCAGCAGTCCCGCCGGGACCCGTTCCTACAATGAGCAGTTCTTC
CASSPAGTRSYNEQFF
>TRBJ2-3|TRBD2|NA|TRBV7-3
TGTGCCAGCAGCTTACAGGCTAGCGGGACCACAGATACGCAGTATTTT
CASSLQASGTTDTQYF
>TRBJ2-2|NA|NA|TRBV7-2
TGTGCCAGCAGCCAACCGGAGGGGGGCGGCACCGGGGAGCTGTTTTTT
CASSQPEGGGTGELFF
>TRBJ2-3|TRBD2|NA|TRBV5-4
TGTGCCAGCAGCCCGACTAGCAGAAGCACAGATACGCAGTATTTT
CASSPTSRSTDTQYF
>TRBJ1-1|NA|NA|TRBV6-5
TGTGCCAGCAGTTATTCCGACACGAGGGGCACTGAAGCTTTCTTT
CASSYSDTRGTEAFF
>TRBJ2-2|TRBD1|NA|TRBV9
TGTGCCAGCAGCGTCCGACAGGGCGCCGGGGAGCTGTTTTTT
CASSVRQGAGELFF
>TRBJ2-7|TRBD1|NA|TRBV18
TGTGCCAGCTCACGCGGACAGGGGGCCTCCTACGAGCAGTACTTC
CASSRGQGASYEQYF
>TRBJ2-7|TRBD2|NA|TRBV28
TGTGCCAGCAGTTCTCGGACTAGCGGGTTACAGCAGTACTTC
CASSSRTSGLQQYF
>TRBJ1-4|NA|NA|TRBV5-6
TGTGCCAGCAGCTTGATGGGGGATGGCACGGATAATGAAAAACTGTTTTTT
CASSLMGDGTDNEKLFF
>TRBJ1-2|NA|NA|TRBV15
TGTGCCACCAGCAGAGCCGGGACGGAAACCTATGGCTACACCTTC
CATSRAGTETYGYTF
>TRBJ1-1|NA|NA|TRBV2
TGTGCCAGCAATGGTGCTGCCAGGGAATTCGCTTTCTTT
CASNGAAREFAFF
>TRBJ2-5|NA|NA|TRBV18
TGTGCCAGCTCACGTTCACAAGAGACCCAGTACTTC
CASSRSQETQYF
>TRBJ2-1|NA|NA|TRBV25-1
TGTGCCAGCAGTGAATTTGGGGGTAGCCTCAATGAGCAGTTCTTC
CASSEFGGSLNEQFF